This TCR beta chain appears in the sequencing data of a study of shared T cell receptors in the human thymus. Sequencing used immunoSEQ multiplex PCR; TCRdb keeps in-frame clones, though not all of them. Of about 500,000 clones in the sample, around three quarters are singletons; the top ten hold roughly 0.013%. CDR1 and CDR2 from the germline V gene are ENHRY and SYGVKD. This CDR3 is 14 amino acids long. V was clipped by 10 bases and J by 5 bases; unmatched bases: 14. Separately, the same data were catalogued under a study of human thymus T cells.

The TCR originated in a boy under three years old with a congenital heart defect. This chain uses TRBV10-3 with TRBJ2-7, with 7 bases aligning to TRBD1. Sequencing used thymocytes. The CDR3 spells CATLSGTDQNEQYF. The DNA of the CDR3 is TGTGCCACCCTATCCGGGACAGACCAAAACGAGCAGTACTTC.